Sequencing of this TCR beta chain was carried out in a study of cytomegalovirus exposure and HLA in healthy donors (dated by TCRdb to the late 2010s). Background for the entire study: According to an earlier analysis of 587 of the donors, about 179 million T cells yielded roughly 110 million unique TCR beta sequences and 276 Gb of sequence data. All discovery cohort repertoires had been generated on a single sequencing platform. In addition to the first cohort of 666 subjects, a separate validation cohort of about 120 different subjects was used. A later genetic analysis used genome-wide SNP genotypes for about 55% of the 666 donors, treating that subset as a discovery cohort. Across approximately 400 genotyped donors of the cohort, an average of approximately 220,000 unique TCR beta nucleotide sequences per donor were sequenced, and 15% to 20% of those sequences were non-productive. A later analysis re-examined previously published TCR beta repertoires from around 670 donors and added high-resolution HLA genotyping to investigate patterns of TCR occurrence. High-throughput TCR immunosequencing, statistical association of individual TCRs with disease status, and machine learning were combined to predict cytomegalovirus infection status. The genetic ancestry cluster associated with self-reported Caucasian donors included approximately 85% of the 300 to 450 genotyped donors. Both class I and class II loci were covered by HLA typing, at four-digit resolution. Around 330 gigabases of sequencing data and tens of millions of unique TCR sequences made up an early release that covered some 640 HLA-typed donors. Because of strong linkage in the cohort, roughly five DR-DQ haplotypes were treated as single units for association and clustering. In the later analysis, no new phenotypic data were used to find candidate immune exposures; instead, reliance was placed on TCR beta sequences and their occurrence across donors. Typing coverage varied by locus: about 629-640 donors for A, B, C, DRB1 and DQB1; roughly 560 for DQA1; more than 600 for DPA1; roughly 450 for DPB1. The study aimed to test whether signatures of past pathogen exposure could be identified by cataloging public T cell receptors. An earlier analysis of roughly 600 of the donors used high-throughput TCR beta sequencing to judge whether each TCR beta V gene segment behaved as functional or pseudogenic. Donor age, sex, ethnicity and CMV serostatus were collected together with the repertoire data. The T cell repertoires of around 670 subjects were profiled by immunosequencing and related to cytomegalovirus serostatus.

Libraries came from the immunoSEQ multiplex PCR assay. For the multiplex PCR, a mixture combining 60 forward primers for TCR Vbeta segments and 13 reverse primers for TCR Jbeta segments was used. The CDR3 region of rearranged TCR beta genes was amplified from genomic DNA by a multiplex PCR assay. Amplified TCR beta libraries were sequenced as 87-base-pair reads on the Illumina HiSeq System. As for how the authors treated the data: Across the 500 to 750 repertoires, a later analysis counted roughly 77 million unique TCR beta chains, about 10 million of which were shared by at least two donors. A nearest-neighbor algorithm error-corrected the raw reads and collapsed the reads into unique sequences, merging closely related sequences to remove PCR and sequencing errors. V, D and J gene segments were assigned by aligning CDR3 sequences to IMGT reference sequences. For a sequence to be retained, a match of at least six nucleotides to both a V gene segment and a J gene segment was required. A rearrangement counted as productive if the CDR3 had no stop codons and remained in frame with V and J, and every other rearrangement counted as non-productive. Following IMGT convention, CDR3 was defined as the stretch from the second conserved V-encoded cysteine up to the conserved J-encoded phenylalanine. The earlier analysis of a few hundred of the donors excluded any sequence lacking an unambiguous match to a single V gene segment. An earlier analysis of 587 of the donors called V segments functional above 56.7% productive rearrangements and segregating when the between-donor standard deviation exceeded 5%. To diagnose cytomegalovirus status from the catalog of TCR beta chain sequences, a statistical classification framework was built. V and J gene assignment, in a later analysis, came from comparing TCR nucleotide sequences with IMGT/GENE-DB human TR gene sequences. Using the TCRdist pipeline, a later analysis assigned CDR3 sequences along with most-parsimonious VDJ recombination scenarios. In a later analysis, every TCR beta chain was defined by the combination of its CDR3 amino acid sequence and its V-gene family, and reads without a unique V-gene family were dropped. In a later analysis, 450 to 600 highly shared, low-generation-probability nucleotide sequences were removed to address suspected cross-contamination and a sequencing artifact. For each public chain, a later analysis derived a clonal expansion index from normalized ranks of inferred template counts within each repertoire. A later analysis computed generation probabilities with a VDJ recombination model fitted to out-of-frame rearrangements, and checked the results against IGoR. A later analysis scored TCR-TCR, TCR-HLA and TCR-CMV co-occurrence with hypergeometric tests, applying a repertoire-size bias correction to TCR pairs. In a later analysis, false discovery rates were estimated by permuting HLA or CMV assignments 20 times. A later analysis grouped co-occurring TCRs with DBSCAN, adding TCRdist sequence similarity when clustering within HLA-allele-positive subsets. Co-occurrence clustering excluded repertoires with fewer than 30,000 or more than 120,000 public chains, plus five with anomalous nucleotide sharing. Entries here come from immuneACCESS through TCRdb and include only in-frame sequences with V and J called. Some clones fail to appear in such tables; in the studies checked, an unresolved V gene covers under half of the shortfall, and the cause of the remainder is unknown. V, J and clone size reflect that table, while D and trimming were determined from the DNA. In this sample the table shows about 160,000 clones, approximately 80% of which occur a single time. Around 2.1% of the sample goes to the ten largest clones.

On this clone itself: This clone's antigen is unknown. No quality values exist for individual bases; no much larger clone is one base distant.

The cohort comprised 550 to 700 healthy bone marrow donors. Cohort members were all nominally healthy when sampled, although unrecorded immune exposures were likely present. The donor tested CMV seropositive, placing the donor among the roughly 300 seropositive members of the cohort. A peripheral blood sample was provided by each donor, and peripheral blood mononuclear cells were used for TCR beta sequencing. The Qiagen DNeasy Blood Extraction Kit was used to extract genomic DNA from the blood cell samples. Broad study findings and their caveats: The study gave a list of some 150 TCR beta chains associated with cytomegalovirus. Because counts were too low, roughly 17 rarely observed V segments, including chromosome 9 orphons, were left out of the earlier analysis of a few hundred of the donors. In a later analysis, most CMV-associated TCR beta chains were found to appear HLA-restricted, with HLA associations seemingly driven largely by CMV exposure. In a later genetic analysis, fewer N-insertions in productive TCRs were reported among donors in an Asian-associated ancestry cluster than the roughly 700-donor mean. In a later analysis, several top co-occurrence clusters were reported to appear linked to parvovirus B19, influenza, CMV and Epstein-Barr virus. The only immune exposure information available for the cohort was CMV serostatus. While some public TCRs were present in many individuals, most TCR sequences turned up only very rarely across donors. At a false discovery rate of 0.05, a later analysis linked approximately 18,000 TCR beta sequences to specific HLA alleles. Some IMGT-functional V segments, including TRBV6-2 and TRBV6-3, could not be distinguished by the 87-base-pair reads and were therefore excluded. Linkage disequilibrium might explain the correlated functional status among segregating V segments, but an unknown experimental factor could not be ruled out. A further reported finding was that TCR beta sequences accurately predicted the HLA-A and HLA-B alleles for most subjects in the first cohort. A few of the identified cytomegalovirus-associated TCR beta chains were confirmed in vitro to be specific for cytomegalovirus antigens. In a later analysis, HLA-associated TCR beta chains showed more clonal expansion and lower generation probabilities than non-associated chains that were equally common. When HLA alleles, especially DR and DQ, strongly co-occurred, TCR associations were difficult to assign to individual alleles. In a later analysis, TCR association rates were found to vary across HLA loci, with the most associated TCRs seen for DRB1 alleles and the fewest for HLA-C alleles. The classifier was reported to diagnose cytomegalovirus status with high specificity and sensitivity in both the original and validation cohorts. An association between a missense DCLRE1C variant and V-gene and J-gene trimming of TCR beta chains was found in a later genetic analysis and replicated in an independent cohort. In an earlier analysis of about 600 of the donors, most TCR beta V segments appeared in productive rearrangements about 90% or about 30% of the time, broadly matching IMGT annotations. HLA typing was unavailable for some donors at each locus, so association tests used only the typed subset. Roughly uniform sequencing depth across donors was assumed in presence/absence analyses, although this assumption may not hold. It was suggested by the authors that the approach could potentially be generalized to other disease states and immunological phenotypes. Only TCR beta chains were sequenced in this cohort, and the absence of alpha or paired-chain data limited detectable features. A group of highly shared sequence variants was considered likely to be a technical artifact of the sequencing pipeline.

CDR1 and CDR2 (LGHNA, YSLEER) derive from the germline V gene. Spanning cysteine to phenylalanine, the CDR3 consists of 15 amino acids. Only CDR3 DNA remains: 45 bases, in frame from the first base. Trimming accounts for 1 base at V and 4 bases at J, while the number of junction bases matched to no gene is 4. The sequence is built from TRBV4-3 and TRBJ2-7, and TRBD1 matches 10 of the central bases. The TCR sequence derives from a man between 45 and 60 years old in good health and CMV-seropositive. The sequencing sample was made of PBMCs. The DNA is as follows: TGCGCCAGCAGCCAAGGTGGGACAGGGGAGTACGAGCAGTACTTC. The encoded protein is CASSQGGTGEYEQYF.